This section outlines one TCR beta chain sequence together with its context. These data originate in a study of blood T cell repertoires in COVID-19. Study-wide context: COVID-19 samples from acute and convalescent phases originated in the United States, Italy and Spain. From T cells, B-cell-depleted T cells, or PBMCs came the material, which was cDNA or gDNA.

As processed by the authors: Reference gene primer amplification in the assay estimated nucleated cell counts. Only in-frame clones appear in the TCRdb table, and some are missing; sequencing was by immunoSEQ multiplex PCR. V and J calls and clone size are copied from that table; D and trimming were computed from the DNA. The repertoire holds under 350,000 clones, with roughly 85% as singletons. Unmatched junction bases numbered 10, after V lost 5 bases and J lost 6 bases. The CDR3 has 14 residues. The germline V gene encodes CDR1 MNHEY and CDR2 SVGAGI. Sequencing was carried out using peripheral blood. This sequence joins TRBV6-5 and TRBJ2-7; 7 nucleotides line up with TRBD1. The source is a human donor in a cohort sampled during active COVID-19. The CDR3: CASSPTGDFGEQYF. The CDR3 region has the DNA TGTGCCAGCAGTCCCACAGGGGATTTCGGCGAGCAGTACTTC.